This T cell receptor beta chain appears in the sequencing data of a study of blood T cell repertoires in COVID-19 (dated by TCRdb to 2018 to 2020). At the level of the whole study: Collaborator samples came from the United States, Italy and Spain and covered acute and convalescent phases of COVID-19. Samples came from the ongoing ImmuneRACE study (first 160 participants) plus 1,254 subjects from 6 global collaborators. Where available, HLA class I and class II types were obtained from metadata supplied by the sample provider rather than from assay-based typing. The material from the prospective study consisted of cDNA or gDNA derived from T cells, B-cell-depleted T cells, or PBMCs. Sample metadata almost always included a de-identified subject ID, COVID-19 status, age in years and sex. Subjects who had been exposed to COVID-19, were actively infected with it, or had recovered from it provided the deeply sampled blood TCRbeta repertoires that made up the dataset. The repertoires were released in a freely available public database meant as a resource for research on the immune response to SARS-CoV-2.

Remarks on this clone: What antigen it recognizes has not been identified. No qualities accompany the bases; no much larger clone lies one base away.

Reading the germline V gene gives CDR1 SGHAT and CDR2 FQNNGV. Inclusive of the bounding cysteine and phenylalanine, the CDR3 is 17 residues long. Of the read, only the CDR3 DNA is kept; its 51 bases are in frame from base 1. For this chain, trimming is 1 base at the V end and 7 bases at the J end, and the number of junction bases without a gene match is 9. The collaborating institutions used their own protocols to collect whole blood in K2EDTA tubes. For TCRbeta analysis, collaborators shipped samples in one of three forms: frozen whole blood, isolated PBMCs, or DNA extracted from either of those sample types. The immunoSEQ Assay, a bias-controlled multiplex PCR, was used to amplify TCRbeta CDR3 regions from genomic DNA. The study's processing was this. The number of nucleated cells in each sample was estimated by amplification of reference gene primers within the assay. To quantify the absolute abundance of each unique TCRbeta CDR3 rearrangement, sequence reads were collapsed and filtered. Productive Simpson clonality was computed per sample as the square root of Simpson's diversity index over productive rearrangements. Drawn from immuneACCESS, this table holds only the in-frame rearrangements with V and J called that TCRdb kept. Clones are partly lost; checked studies trace under half to an unresolved V gene and leave the rest unexplained. D and trimming were read from the DNA, whereas the V and J calls and clone size are those reported in that table. Within this sample are approximately 49,000 clones, with approximately 85% of them counted one time only. Together, the top ten hold roughly 15% of the sample.

What the study reported, not specific to this receptor: The amount of clinical and demographic metadata varied by source and participant and was provided uncurated.

The receptor was isolated from a human donor with acute or convalescent COVID-19. The donor label of this sample is uncertain. Sequenced input: peripheral blood. The chain is assembled from TRBV11-2 and TRBJ1-6, with 8 bases matching TRBD1. Here is the DNA: TGTGCCAGCAGCTTAGCCCCCTGGACAGGGAGGAATTCACCCCTCCACTTT. Its protein product is CASSLAPWTGRNSPLHF.